The 24 T cell receptor beta chains in this list originate from one sample, sequenced in a study of response to subunit inactivated influenza vaccine. TCRdb redid the calling of the RT-PCR reads with MiXCR, one entry per CDR3 protein. The sample includes approximately 530,000 distinct CDR3 sequences, roughly 13% of them seen just once. Source: PBMCs from blood, taken more than 35 days after vaccination. The source is a man in his fifties or sixties who received an inactivated influenza vaccine.

This clonotype was seen many times. The chain uses TRBV27 and TRBJ2-7; either TRBD1 or TRBD2 may fit D (6 bases each). The CDR3 is 14 amino acids. V lost 8 bases and J 5 bases, leaving 19 bases between the germline ends. Germline CDR1 reads MNHEY; CDR2 reads SMNVEV (reference sequence). The CDR3, as DNA: TGTGCCAGCCGTTCCGGGGGCACGGTGAACGAGCAGTACTTC. It encodes CASRSGGTVNEQYF.

This clonotype was seen more than once but under ten times. The V gene is TRBV7-2, the J gene TRBJ2-3; a weak D match, TRBD1 (5 bases). Germline lookup yields CDR1 SGHTA and CDR2 FQGNSA. This CDR3 comprises 14 residues. V was cut by 4 bases and J by 10 bases, with 18 bases left in between. The CDR3 region has the DNA TGTGCCAGCAGCTCACGGCCCAGGGAATTCCCGCAGTATTTT. Translation gives CASSSRPREFPQYF.

This clonotype was seen a few times. The genes are TRBV28 and TRBJ2-3; possibly TRBD1 or TRBD2 for D (5 bases each). The CDR3 covers 17 residues. CDR1 and CDR2 (germline): MDHEN, SYDVKM. Trimming left V 5 bases short and J 2 bases short, with 20 bases between. The CDR3 DNA is TGTGCCAGCAGTAACCTCCGGGACCTACTCTCCACAGATACGCAGTATTTT. Translated: CASSNLRDLLSTDTQYF. Supplemented by reference TRBV28 and TRBJ2-3, the full variable domain reads DVKVTQSSRYLVKRTGEKVFLECVQDMDHENMFWYRQDPGLGLRLIYFSYDVKMKEKGDIPEGYSVSREKKERFSLILESASTNQTSMYLCASSNLRDLLSTDTQYFGPGTRLTVL.

This clonotype was seen ten or more times. V is TRBV29-1 and J is TRBJ2-7, with D possibly being TRBD2 (7 bases). The CDR3 contains 16 residues. Deletions cut 0 bases from V and 2 bases from J, with 17 bases between. From germline, CDR1 is SQVTM and CDR2 ANQGSEA. CDR3 nucleotide sequence: TGCAGCGTTGAAGATGTCGGGGGGCAATCCCCCTACGAGCAGTACTTC. This translates into CSVEDVGGQSPYEQYF.

This clonotype appeared a few times. The rearrangement links TRBV7-2 to TRBJ1-2; no firm D call. The CDR3 is made up of 11 amino acids. From germline, CDR1 is SGHTA and CDR2 FQGNSA. V was clipped by 4 bases and J by 8 bases, with 8 bases between them. This CDR3 is CASSSWFGYTF. The CDR3 bases are TGTGCCAGCAGCTCGTGGTTCGGCTACACCTTC. Full variable domain (missing parts from reference TRBV7-2 and TRBJ1-2): GAGVSQSPSNKVTEKGKDVELRCDPISGHTALYWYRQSLGQGLEFLIYFQGNSAPDKSGLPSDRFSAERTGGSVSTLTIQRTQQEDSAVYLCASSSWFGYTFGSGTRLTVV.

This clonotype was counted between two and nine times. The chain uses TRBV10-3 and TRBJ2-2; 7 nucleotides align to TRBD1. Germline CDR1 ENHRY, CDR2 SYGVKD. Losses at the gene ends were 2 bases for V and 0 bases for J; bases not matched to a gene: 0. CDR3 length equals 15 residues. This CDR3 reads CAISEQGANTGELFF. The CDR3 DNA sequence: TGTGCCATCAGTGAGCAGGGGGCGAACACCGGGGAGCTGTTTTTT.

The V call is TRBV6-2 or TRBV6-3, the J call TRBJ2-2; 11 bases fit TRBD2. CDR1 MNHEY and CDR2 SVGEGT come from the germline V gene. The CDR3 is made up of 17 amino acids. J was trimmed by 0 bases and V by 4 bases; bases with no gene match: 4. The CDR3 here is CASSSRLAGPNTGELFF. In DNA, the CDR3 is TGTGCCAGCAGTTCGCGACTAGCGGGGCCGAACACCGGGGAGCTGTTTTTT.

In its sample, this clonotype was seen a few times. The gene calls are TRBV9 and TRBJ1-2; no clear D. The CDR3 runs 15 residues. Trimming left V 0 bases short and J 3 bases short, with 12 bases between. CDR1 SGDLS and CDR2 YYNGEE come from the germline V gene. This chain's CDR3 is CASSVGPDYDYGYTF. CDR3 DNA sequence: TGTGCCAGCAGCGTAGGACCAGACTATGACTATGGCTACACCTTC.

The V gene is TRBV28, the J gene TRBJ2-7; 11 nucleotides line up with TRBD2. Germline V gives CDR1 MDHEN, CDR2 SYDVKM. V gave up 1 base and J gave up 4 bases; unmatched junction bases: 6. The CDR3 spans 16 residues. CDR3 nucleotides: TGTGCCAGCAGTTTATTCCTAGCGGGAGGAATTTACGAGCAGTACTTC. Protein sequence: CASSLFLAGGIYEQYF.

In its sample, this clonotype was seen a few times. The chain carries TRBV20-1 and TRBJ1-2; D perhaps matches TRBD1 (5 bases). Germline loops: CDR1 DFQATT, CDR2 SNEGSKA (reference sequence). V dropped 1 base and J dropped 7 bases, with 13 bases sitting between them. CDR3 length: 13 amino acids. The CDR3 region has the DNA TGCAGTGCTAGAGTGCTTGGGACGTCTGGCTACACCTTC. Translated: CSARVLGTSGYTF.

This clonotype was observed a handful of times. The J gene is TRBJ2-1, the V gene TRBV7-9, with a weak D call TRBD1 (5 bases). In germline, CDR1 is SEHNR, CDR2 FQNEAQ (reference sequence). The V end was cut by 3 bases, the J end by 8 bases, with 11 bases between. The CDR3 is 13 residues long. In DNA form, the CDR3 reads TGTGCCAGCAGCTTCGGGCTAGGGGATGAGCAGTTCTTC. This translates into CASSFGLGDEQFF.

The chain combines TRBV7-2 with TRBJ1-2; TRBD1 matches at 9 bases. This CDR3 region has 15 residues. Per germline, CDR1 SGHTA and CDR2 FQGNSA. With V trimmed by 4 bases and J by 2 bases, 5 bases remained unmatched. CDR3 in amino acids: CASSWGQGRNYGYTF. The CDR3 DNA sequence: TGTGCCAGCAGCTGGGGACAGGGAAGAAACTATGGCTACACCTTC.

This clonotype turned up a few times. The V and J genes are TRBV10-3 and TRBJ1-1, with D uncertain. V was shortened by 2 bases and J by 4 bases, with 11 bases between the two germline ends. Germline V gives CDR1 ENHRY, CDR2 SYGVKD. This CDR3 has 14 residues. The CDR3 nucleotides are TGTGCCATCAGTGAGCTGGTAGGGCGCACTGAAGCTTTCTTT. It translates to CAISELVGRTEAFF.

This clonotype was picked up one time. V is TRBV20-1 and J is TRBJ2-7; 7 bases map to TRBD1. After removal of 2 bases from V and 0 bases from J, the junction contained 13 bases not matched to a gene. The germline V gene has CDR1 DFQATT and CDR2 SNEGSKA (reference sequence). The CDR3 totals 17 residues. CDR3 bases: TGCAGTGCTAGAAAGTTTATGAGGGACAGACTCTCCTACGAGCAGTACTTC. It specifies CSARKFMRDRLSYEQYF.

This clonotype was seen only a few times. The chain combines TRBV7-2 with TRBJ1-1; D gene unclear. The CDR3 spans 12 residues. CDR1 and CDR2 from the germline V gene are SGHTA and FQGNSA. The V and J ends lost 1 base and 11 bases respectively, with 11 bases between them. The CDR3 DNA reads TGTGCCAGCAGCTTAGGTACCCTGGGGGCTTTCTTT. Its translation is CASSLGTLGAFF.

This clonotype was found a few times. The chain links TRBV6-1 to TRBJ2-7, with D tentatively TRBD1 (6 bases). Germline V gene lookup returns CDR1 MNHNS and CDR2 SASEGT. The CDR3 length is 15 residues. With 6 bases removed from V and 6 bases from J, the gap between germline ends came to 21 bases. The CDR3 coding sequence is TGTGCCAGCAGAAACCGGGGACACTTAATGGGCGAGCAGTACTTC. Protein: CASRNRGHLMGEQYF.

J is TRBJ2-1 and V is TRBV2, with 10 bases identical to TRBD2. Germline trimming cut 7 bases from V and 5 bases from J; bases unmatched to any gene: 2. The CDR3 has 13 residues. From germline, CDR1 is SNHLY and CDR2 FYNNEI. The CDR3 loop is CASIGTSDNEQFF. The CDR3 DNA reads as TGTGCCAGCATTGGGACTAGCGACAATGAGCAGTTCTTC. Combining the CDR3 with reference TRBV2 and TRBJ2-1 gives the whole variable domain EPEVTQTPSHQVTQMGQEVILRCVPISNHLYFYWYRQILGQKVEFLVSFYNNEISEKSEIFDDQFSVERPDGSNFTLKIRSTKLEDSAMYFCASIGTSDNEQFFGPGTRLTVL.

In its sample, this clonotype was seen a few times. J is TRBJ2-7 and V is TRBV4-3; D is perhaps TRBD2 (6 bases). The length of the CDR3 is 15 residues. Per germline, CDR1 LGHNA and CDR2 YSLEER. V lost 0 bases and J 3 bases, leaving 12 bases between the germline ends. The CDR3 DNA is TGCGCCAGCAGCCAAGAGGGGGGTCGGAGCTACGAGCAGTACTTC. Translating gives CASSQEGGRSYEQYF.

This clonotype has just a few counts. The chain combines TRBV10-1 with TRBJ2-7, with 8 bases matching TRBD1. This CDR3 has 16 residues. J gave up 6 bases and V 5 bases, and 15 bases lay outside the gene matches. Germline CDR1 WNHNN, CDR2 SYGVQD (reference sequence). The CDR3 DNA sequence: TGCGCCAGCAGTCGGGACAGGTCCCATCCTTTCTCCGAGCAGTACTTC. Protein sequence: CASSRDRSHPFSEQYF.

This clonotype was recorded a few times. The V gene is TRBV12-3 or TRBV12-4, the J gene TRBJ2-5; D might be TRBD1 (6 bases). The CDR3 is made up of 12 amino acids. V was pared by 5 bases and J by 9 bases, with 13 bases between. The CDR3 DNA follows: TGTGCCAGCAGTCTTACCTCAGGGGCCCAGTACTTC. Its protein product is CASSLTSGAQYF.

The V call is TRBV10-3, the J call TRBJ2-7; 11 bases line up with TRBD1. The CDR3 is 14 residues long. The V gene end was trimmed by 10 bases and the J gene end by 3 bases; junction bases not matched to a gene: 8. From germline, CDR1 is ENHRY and CDR2 SYGVKD. As DNA, the CDR3 is TGTGCCACCTGGACCGGGACAGGGGGCTACGAGCAGTACTTC. Translation: CATWTGTGGYEQYF.

This clonotype was detected ten times or more. V gene TRBV5-1 combines with J gene TRBJ2-7; D remains ambiguous. In germline, CDR1 is SGHRS, CDR2 YFSETQ. The CDR3 totals 12 residues. V lost 4 bases and J lost 4, with 9 bases in between. The CDR3 DNA sequence: TGCGCCAGCAGCCCATCCTTTTACGAGCAGTACTTC. It specifies CASSPSFYEQYF. Using reference TRBV5-1 and TRBJ2-7 for the parts outside the CDR3, the full variable domain is KAGVTQTPRYLIKTRGQQVTLSCSPISGHRSVSWYQQTPGQGLQFLFEYFSETQRNKGNFPGRFSGRQFSNSRSEMNVSTLELGDSALYLCASSPSFYEQYFGPGTRLTVT.

This sequence joins TRBV12-3 or TRBV12-4 and TRBJ1-5, with 7 positions matching TRBD1. The V gene end was trimmed by 8 bases and the J gene end by 6 bases; junction bases not matched to a gene: 7. The CDR3 runs to 13 residues. CDR3 loop: CASGKDRVQPQHF. CDR3 nucleotide sequence: TGTGCCAGCGGAAAAGACAGGGTTCAGCCCCAGCATTTT.

This clonotype was detected only a few times. The rearrangement uses TRBV27 and TRBJ2-1; tentative D call: TRBD1 (5 bases). Germline V CDR1 and CDR2: MNHEY, SMNVEV (reference sequence). V was trimmed by 0 bases and J by 9 bases, leaving 15 bases between them. The length of the CDR3 is 15 residues. The CDR3 DNA is TGTGCCAGCAGTTTATCGGCAGGTCTTCAGGGTGAGCAGTTCTTC. It codes for CASSLSAGLQGEQFF.